These T cell receptor beta chains were read from a single sample in a study of cytotoxic CD8 clonotypes in ibrutinib-treated CLL. Profiled with immunoSEQ multiplex PCR; TCRdb holds only in-frame clones, not every one. The sample has roughly 250,000 clones, 70% seen once; the top ten hold approximately 15%. The sample here was PBMCs, taken after 24 months of ibrutinib treatment. These receptors originate from a human donor with chronic lymphocytic leukemia. Both conserved end residues are part of each CDR3. A D gene is named only where the DNA matches it firmly. Clone size appears in some rows only: once, few, many, or a class for an expanded clone.

v_call	clone_size	d_call	j_call	cdr3_aa	cdr3_nt
TRBV7-9	once	.	TRBJ1-1	CASSSRQSTEAFF	TGTGCCAGCAGCTCACGACAAAGCACTGAAGCTTTCTTT
TRBV15	.	TRBD2	TRBJ2-2	CATSDLSGSGGELFF	TGTGCCACCAGCGATCTTAGCGGGAGCGGCGGGGAGCTGTTTTTT
TRBV4-3	.	.	TRBJ2-1	CASSQERSGPDEQFF	TGCGCCAGCAGCCAAGAACGATCGGGACCGGATGAGCAGTTCTTC
TRBV5-4	few	TRBD1	TRBJ2-7	CASSYRTGVNEQYF	TGTGCCAGCAGCTATCGGACAGGGGTGAACGAGCAGTACTTC
TRBV28	.	TRBD1	TRBJ1-2	CASSLPGQGWDGYTF	TGTGCCAGCAGTCTCCCGGGACAGGGCTGGGATGGCTACACCTTC
TRBV6-6	.	TRBD1	TRBJ1-1	CASSYSGQGLTEAFF	TGTGCCAGCAGTTACTCGGGACAGGGTCTCACTGAAGCTTTCTTT
TRBV6-5	.	.	TRBJ2-7	CASSYSRRAYEQYF	TGTGCCAGCAGTTACTCGAGAAGGGCCTACGAGCAGTACTTC
TRBV19	.	.	TRBJ1-5	CASSIGPRMGFSNQPQHF	TGTGCCAGTAGTATTGGACCCCGAATGGGGTTTAGCAATCAGCCCCAGCATTTT
TRBV10-3	.	.	TRBJ2-5	CAISVSPGGQETQYF	TGTGCCATCAGTGTCAGCCCCGGGGGCCAAGAGACCCAGTACTTC
TRBV28	few	.	TRBJ2-5	CASRTGAEETQYF	TGTGCCAGCAGGACCGGGGCAGAAGAGACCCAGTACTTC
TRBV15	.	.	TRBJ1-5	CATQGVRDQPQHF	TGTGCCACGCAAGGGGTCCGAGATCAGCCCCAGCATTTT
TRBV9	few	.	TRBJ2-3	CASSVNHGTGADTQYF	TGTGCCAGCAGCGTAAATCACGGGACGGGGGCAGATACGCAGTATTTT
TRBV7-8	few	TRBD1	TRBJ1-2	CASSRGQGAFYGYTF	TGTGCCAGCAGCCGAGGACAGGGGGCATTCTATGGCTACACCTTC
TRBV2	.	TRBD2	TRBJ2-1	CASSEFWGLVYEQFF	TGTGCCAGCAGTGAATTTTGGGGACTAGTATATGAGCAGTTCTTC
TRBV27	.	TRBD1	TRBJ2-5	CASSQPTGQGKETQYF	TGTGCCAGCAGTCAACCGACGGGACAGGGCAAAGAGACCCAGTACTTC
TRBV6-5	.	.	TRBJ2-7	CASSYSRHGAYEQYF	TGTGCCAGCAGTTACTCGAGACACGGCGCCTACGAGCAGTACTTC
TRBV30	few	TRBD1	TRBJ2-7	CAWTRGQGLYEQYF	TGTGCCTGGACTAGGGGACAGGGTCTCTACGAGCAGTACTTC
TRBV29-1	.	.	TRBJ2-1	CSVKTLDYHNEQFF	TGCAGCGTCAAAACGCTAGACTACCACAATGAGCAGTTCTTC
TRBV7-3	once	.	TRBJ2-6	CASSSTRRSSGANVLTF	TGTGCCAGCAGCTCGACCCGACGGAGCTCTGGGGCCAACGTCCTGACTTTC
TRBV29-1	.	.	TRBJ1-1	CSVKSVSGPNTEAFF	TGCAGCGTTAAGAGTGTTTCGGGGCCGAACACTGAAGCTTTCTTT
TRBV5-1	.	.	TRBJ1-2	CASSLARQGPYGYTF	TGCGCCAGCAGCTTGGCTCGGCAGGGGCCCTATGGCTACACCTTC
TRBV19	.	.	TRBJ2-7	CASSIRGRNYEQYF	TGTGCCAGTAGTATACGGGGGAGAAACTACGAGCAGTACTTC
TRBV6-5	.	TRBD1	TRBJ1-5	CASRLGQGAAQPQHF	TGTGCCAGCAGGCTGGGACAGGGGGCAGCTCAGCCCCAGCATTTT
TRBV18	.	TRBD2	TRBJ2-7	CASSPAGGGSYEQYF	TGTGCCAGCTCACCAGCCGGCGGGGGCTCCTACGAGCAGTACTTC
TRBV5-1	.	.	TRBJ2-1	CASSLSNWANNEQFF	TGCGCCAGCAGCTTGTCCAACTGGGCCAACAATGAGCAGTTCTTC
TRBV7-2	.	.	TRBJ2-7	CASSLFGTDSYEQYF	TGTGCCAGCAGCTTGTTCGGGACGGATTCTTACGAGCAGTACTTC
TRBV5-1	.	TRBD1	TRBJ1-1	CASSATGRDTEAFF	TGCGCCAGCAGCGCGACAGGGCGGGACACTGAAGCTTTCTTT
TRBV2	few	.	TRBJ1-5	CASRGFEAQHF	TGTGCCAGCAGGGGTTTTGAGGCCCAGCATTTT
TRBV30	few	.	TRBJ1-5	CAWSVLGVGQPQHF	TGTGCCTGGAGTGTACTGGGGGTCGGACAGCCCCAGCATTTT
TRBV6-6	few	.	TRBJ1-5	CASRYTEGNQPQHF	TGTGCCAGCAGATACACTGAGGGCAATCAGCCCCAGCATTTT
TRBV9	.	TRBD2	TRBJ2-3	CASSILLAGNTDTQYF	TGTGCCAGCAGCATTTTACTAGCGGGTAACACAGATACGCAGTATTTT
TRBV10-3	.	.	TRBJ1-5	CAISEDGYQPQHF	TGTGCCATCAGTGAGGATGGTTATCAGCCCCAGCATTTT
TRBV6-1	few	.	TRBJ1-5	CASSAQGGNQPQHF	TGTGCCAGCAGTGCGCAGGGTGGAAATCAGCCCCAGCATTTT
TRBV28	.	.	TRBJ2-7	CASSLGRGSTYEQYF	TGTGCCAGCAGCCTCGGCCGGGGCTCAACCTACGAGCAGTACTTC
TRBV9	.	.	TRBJ1-2	CASKDRGTSNYGYTF	TGTGCCAGCAAGGACCGCGGAACCTCTAACTATGGCTACACCTTC
TRBV7-2	.	.	TRBJ2-5	CASSSRGWGPQETQYF	TGTGCCAGCAGCTCCCGAGGCTGGGGGCCACAAGAGACCCAGTACTTC
TRBV27	.	.	TRBJ2-5	CASSSRVAPVQETQYF	TGTGCCAGCAGTTCCCGAGTAGCGCCTGTTCAAGAGACCCAGTACTTC
TRBV5-1	.	.	TRBJ2-7	CASTRSGTQYEQYF	TGCGCCAGCACACGCTCCGGGACACAATACGAGCAGTACTTC
TRBV18	.	.	TRBJ1-3	CASSPPTAGNTIYF	TGTGCCAGCTCACCACCCACGGCTGGAAACACCATATATTTT
TRBV6-5	.	.	TRBJ2-7	CASSRTLGNEQYF	TGTGCCAGCAGCCGGACCCTAGGGAACGAGCAGTACTTC
TRBV27	.	TRBD2	TRBJ2-7	CASSPPLAGKGRALLF	TGTGCCAGCAGTCCCCCACTAGCGGGGAAGGGCCGAGCCCTCTTGTTC
TRBV7-2	.	.	TRBJ1-4	CASSLGQVNEKLFF	TGTGCCAGCAGCTTAGGACAAGTAAATGAAAAACTGTTTTTT
TRBV2	.	.	TRBJ2-7	CASSQSYEQYF	TGTGCCAGCAGTCAATCCTACGAGCAGTACTTC
TRBV28	.	.	TRBJ1-2	CAAVGGEGYTF	TGTGCCGCCGTGGGGGGGGAAGGCTACACCTTC
TRBV27	.	TRBD1	TRBJ1-1	CASSIDRERLNTEAFF	TGTGCCAGCAGTATCGACAGGGAGCGCCTGAACACTGAAGCTTTCTTT
TRBV2	.	.	TRBJ2-7	CASSSPRAKGYEQYF	TGTGCCAGCAGCTCCCCGCGGGCCAAAGGCTACGAGCAGTACTTC
TRBV7-9	.	.	TRBJ1-1	CASSLPGGEAFF	TGTGCCAGCAGTCTCCCGGGGGGTGAAGCTTTCTTT
TRBV14	few	.	TRBJ2-7	CASSQDTASEQYF	TGTGCCAGCAGCCAAGATACTGCAAGCGAGCAGTACTTC
TRBV29-1	.	.	TRBJ2-4	CSASGGAKNIQYF	TGCAGCGCTTCAGGGGGGGCCAAAAACATTCAGTACTTC
TRBV18	few	TRBD2	TRBJ2-5	CASSPLLTSGAETQYF	TGTGCCAGCTCACCACTCCTGACTAGCGGGGCCGAGACCCAGTACTTC
TRBV28	.	.	TRBJ2-6	CASGRQLSGANVLTF	TGTGCCAGCGGAAGGCAATTATCTGGGGCCAACGTCCTGACTTTC
TRBV7-2	.	TRBD2	TRBJ2-1	CASSATRTRPEQFF	TGTGCCAGCAGCGCCACTCGGACTAGGCCTGAGCAGTTCTTC
TRBV19	.	.	TRBJ1-5	CASSISSNQPQHF	TGTGCCAGTAGTATCAGTAGCAATCAGCCCCAGCATTTT
TRBV28	.	TRBD1	TRBJ1-2	CASSAGQGHGYTF	TGTGCCAGCAGTGCCGGACAGGGCCATGGCTACACCTTC